This T cell receptor (beta chain) was identified in a study of graft-versus-host responses after intestinal transplantation. The wider study: The recipients all started with anti-thymocyte globulin induction and then took tacrolimus and steroids for roughly 3 years. Overall study findings and caveats: Recipient marrow harbored GvH clones, some of which surfaced first in ileum or blood.

The CDR3 runs 14 residues. The germline V gene has CDR1 MNHEY and CDR2 SVGAGI. Germline trimming cut 4 bases from V and 7 bases from J; bases unmatched to any gene: 6. As for this clone: Its cognate antigen is unknown.

Data came from immunoSEQ multiplex PCR; TCRdb stores just in-frame clones and leaves some out. The table lists around 69,000 clones, around 90% of them singletons. The specimen was unstimulated CD8+ T cells sorted from spleen or lymph node cells, collected before transplant. This receptor was obtained from a human donor who was the organ donor for an intestinal transplant. The rearrangement links TRBV6-5 to TRBJ2-2, with 7 bases matching TRBD1. The CDR3 loop reads CASSFRDRGGELFF. CDR3 DNA: TGTGCCAGCAGTTTCCGGGACAGAGGCGGGGAGCTGTTTTTT.